This TCR beta chain is from a study of T cell repertoires in cytomegalovirus infection. Across the study: Public TCR beta signature analysis indicated the presence of both CMV infection and matching HLA type. Overall study results and limits: CMV-specific TCR beta clonotypes restricted by HLA-C dominated the ex vivo response. Cumulative frequency (of public TCR beta family members) identified carriers of CMV plus the relevant HLA.

This CDR3 is 12 amino acids long. Germline V gene sequence: CDR1 DFQATT, CDR2 SNEGSKA (reference sequence). Using its own MiXCR run on the reads, TCRdb lists one record per CDR3 protein. The repertoire consists of hundreds of thousands of distinct CDR3 sequences, with roughly 16% occurring once and the leading ten covering around 11%. This clonotype has a handful of counts. What it binds is unknown. This TCR was recovered from a human donor in good health (CMV status not recorded). Some clones in this sample may be carry-over from other donors' samples. V and J are TRBV20-1 and TRBJ2-3; D may match TRBD1 or TRBD2 (6 bases each). Material: PBMCs. The CDR3 is CSPKGGADTQYF. In DNA form, the CDR3 reads TGCAGCCCGAAGGGGGGTGCAGATACGCAGTATTTT.